What follows are 24 T cell receptor beta chains derived from one specimen sequenced in a study of type 1 regulatory T cells. TCRdb reanalysed the reads using MiXCR and keeps one entry per CDR3 protein. The sample has about 42,000 distinct CDR3 sequences; 9% to 15% are singletons. No antigen has been assigned to these receptors. Sequenced sample: cultured non-Tr1 T cells, either the whole culture or a sorted T cell fraction (not recorded which). These receptors came from a human donor in good health.

This clonotype was seen only a few times. The chain carries TRBV7-4 and TRBJ2-3, with 7 bases that match TRBD2. This CDR3 spans 15 amino acids. Germline V CDR1 and CDR2: SGHVT, SQSDAQ. V trimming: 5 bases; J trimming: 3 bases; junction bases outside the gene matches: 8. The CDR3 region is CASSNRRLATDTQYF. The CDR3 DNA is TGTGCCAGCAGCAACCGACGACTAGCTACAGATACGCAGTATTTT.

This clonotype was seen at least ten times. The chain combines TRBV5-1 with TRBJ1-3; weak D call: TRBD1 (5 bases). Germline CDR1 reads SGHRS; CDR2 reads YFSETQ. Trimming left V 5 bases short and J 1 base short, with 10 bases between. The CDR3 has 14 amino acids. This chain's CDR3 is CASRRDGSGNTIYF. CDR3 nucleotides: TGCGCCAGCAGACGGGACGGGTCTGGAAACACCATATATTTT. The full variable domain, rest sourced from reference TRBV5-1 and TRBJ1-3, is KAGVTQTPRYLIKTRGQQVTLSCSPISGHRSVSWYQQTPGQGLQFLFEYFSETQRNKGNFPGRFSGRQFSNSRSEMNVSTLELGDSALYLCASRRDGSGNTIYFGEGSWLTVV.

By sample share, this clonotype is medium-sized. The chain recombines TRBV11-2 with TRBJ2-7; 7 nucleotides line up with TRBD1. The CDR3 is 13 residues long. From germline, CDR1 is SGHAT and CDR2 FQNNGV. Losses at the gene ends were 4 bases for V and 7 bases for J; bases not matched to a gene: 7. The CDR3 loop reads CASSSAPGGEQYF. The CDR3 region has the DNA TGTGCCAGCAGCTCGGCCCCAGGGGGTGAGCAGTACTTC.

The chain carries TRBV20-1 and TRBJ2-7; TRBD1 or TRBD2 may be the D gene (5 bases each). V lost 3 bases and J 6 bases, leaving 18 bases between the germline ends. The germline V gene has CDR1 DFQATT and CDR2 SNEGSKA (reference sequence). The CDR3 contains 14 residues. CDR3 sequence reads: CSARDSHLGTEQYF. CDR3 nucleotides: TGCAGTGCTAGGGACTCGCACCTAGGGACCGAGCAGTACTTC.

This clonotype occurred many times. V gene TRBV5-6 combines with J gene TRBJ1-1; TRBD1 might be the D (5 bases). V lost 4 bases and J lost 10, with 17 bases in between. Germline assignment: CDR1 SGHDT and CDR2 YYEEEE. The CDR3 covers 13 residues. CDR3 sequence reads: CASSAGTGGPAFF. For the CDR3, the DNA is TGTGCCAGCAGCGCGGGCACAGGAGGTCCAGCTTTCTTT.

This clonotype showed up many times. Here the CDR3 reads CASSFRGSMLSDTQYF. The CDR3 DNA is TGTGCCAGCAGTTTTAGGGGGAGTATGCTTTCAGATACGCAGTATTTT. V usage is TRBV27 and J usage is TRBJ2-3; D may be TRBD1 (6 bases). The CDR3 has 16 residues. Trimming took off 3 bases at V and 4 bases at J, with 17 bases between the two ends. Germline-derived CDR1 and CDR2 are MNHEY and SMNVEV (reference sequence).

Ten or more counts support this clonotype. V usage is TRBV27 and J usage is TRBJ2-3; D is ambiguous. V was shortened by 5 bases and J by 3 bases, with 6 bases between the two germline ends. The germline V gene has CDR1 MNHEY and CDR2 SMNVEV (reference sequence). The CDR3 is 12 residues long. CDR3 in amino acids: CASSQRTDTQYF. The CDR3 coding sequence is TGTGCCAGCAGTCAGAGGACAGATACGCAGTATTTT.

On this clonotype: It is unclear where the CDR3 begins or ends on the DNA, so no DNA is shown, and the CDR3 is as TCRdb lists it. This sequence joins TRBV4-2 and TRBJ2-7; TRBD1 was called by the table and not checked on the DNA. The CDR3 numbers 19 amino acids, ends counted. Germline CDR1 and CDR2: LGHNA and YNFKEQ. The CDR3 loop is CASSFYICSARDHSYEQYF.

This clonotype has more than one count but fewer than ten. V is TRBV7-3 and J is TRBJ2-2; 7 bases align to TRBD1. Germline values: CDR1 SGHTA, CDR2 FQGTGA. CDR3 size: 19 residues. V was clipped by 4 bases and J by 0 bases; unmatched bases: 14. The CDR3 DNA reads TGTGCCAGCAGCTCAACCGGGACAGCAACTTATTCGAACACCGGGGAGCTGTTTTTT. Its protein product is CASSSTGTATYSNTGELFF.

This CDR3 is CAITGTSGSRDEQFF. In DNA, the CDR3 is TGTGCCATCACTGGGACTAGCGGGAGTAGGGATGAGCAGTTCTTC. The gene calls are TRBV10-3 and TRBJ2-1; 14 nucleotides agree with TRBD2. Germline trimming cut 7 bases from V and 8 bases from J; bases unmatched to any gene: 7. This CDR3 contains 15 residues. Germline V gives CDR1 ENHRY, CDR2 SYGVKD.

The chain is built from TRBV2 and TRBJ1-6; no firm D call. Trimming took off 6 bases at V and 15 bases at J, with 21 bases between the two ends. This CDR3 has 14 amino acids. The germline gives CDR1 SNHLY, CDR2 FYNNEI. CDR3 protein: CASREAAVVGFLHF. For the CDR3, the DNA is TGTGCCAGCAGGGAGGCGGCCGTTGTCGGCTTCCTCCACTTT.

This clonotype was observed many times. This chain joins TRBV10-3 and TRBJ2-1; 9 bases map to TRBD2. Unmatched junction bases numbered 5, after V lost 2 bases and J lost 6 bases. Germline V gene lookup returns CDR1 ENHRY and CDR2 SYGVKD. This CDR3 contains 15 residues. CDR3 protein: CAISEPRLAANEQFF. The CDR3 coding sequence is TGTGCCATCAGTGAGCCTAGACTAGCGGCCAATGAGCAGTTCTTC.

The chain joins TRBV27 to TRBJ2-5; no reliable D call. The V and J ends lost 2 bases and 2 bases respectively, with 12 bases between them. Germline lookup yields CDR1 MNHEY and CDR2 SMNVEV (reference sequence). The CDR3 has 15 amino acids. The CDR3 nucleotides are TGTGCCAGCAGTTTAACGCGCCACGGGCAAGAGACCCAGTACTTC. As protein: CASSLTRHGQETQYF.

Ten or more counts support this clonotype. The chain couples TRBV20-1 to TRBJ2-7; 8 nucleotides line up with TRBD2. Germline CDR1 reads DFQATT; CDR2 reads SNEGSKA (reference sequence). Trimming at V came to 6 bases and at J to 6 bases, leaving 10 bases not matched to a gene. CDR3 length equals 13 residues. The CDR3 coding sequence is TGCAGTGCCCCCGGAGCGGGAGAGCGCGAGCAGTACTTC. It is translated as CSAPGAGEREQYF.

The V and J genes are TRBV5-5 and TRBJ2-7; no clear D. V was trimmed by 0 bases and J by 3 bases, leaving 7 bases between them. This CDR3 has 13 residues. The germline CDR1 and CDR2 sequences are SGHKS and YYEKEE (reference sequence). The CDR3 region is CASSLVWDYEQYF. In DNA form, the CDR3 reads TGTGCCAGCAGCTTGGTATGGGACTACGAGCAGTACTTC.

This clonotype has only a few counts. This sequence joins TRBV7-2 and TRBJ2-7, with 7 bases matching TRBD1. V trimming: 1 base; J trimming: 5 bases; junction bases outside the gene matches: 8. Germline assignment: CDR1 SGHTA and CDR2 FQGNSA. There are 15 residues in the CDR3. CDR3 in amino acids: CASSLGDRMKHEQYF. DNA of the CDR3: TGTGCCAGCAGCTTAGGGGACAGAATGAAGCACGAGCAGTACTTC.

The V gene is TRBV20-1, the J gene TRBJ2-7, with TRBD2 matching over 12 bases. Germline trimming cut 5 bases from V and 6 bases from J; bases unmatched to any gene: 2. Germline V gene sequence: CDR1 DFQATT, CDR2 SNEGSKA (reference sequence). CDR3 length equals 12 residues. Here the CDR3 DNA reads TGCAGTGCTCCGACTAGCGGGAGCGAGCAGTACTTC. Residues: CSAPTSGSEQYF.

The chain uses TRBV7-2 and TRBJ1-2; maybe TRBD1 (6 bases). The CDR3 consists of 17 residues. The germline CDR1 and CDR2 sequences are SGHTA and FQGNSA. With 5 bases removed from V and 1 base from J, the gap between germline ends came to 20 bases. CDR3 sequence: CASSPYAGAQVNYGYTF. The DNA of the CDR3 is TGTGCCAGCAGCCCCTATGCAGGGGCCCAAGTTAACTATGGCTACACCTTC.

This clonotype was seen at least ten times. The chain has TRBV5-1 and TRBJ2-3; 11 bases match TRBD2. CDR1 is SGHRS, CDR2 YFSETQ, per germline. The ends lost 4 bases at V and 4 bases at J; junction bases unmatched: 5. The CDR3 runs 15 residues. CDR3 DNA: TGCGCCAGCAGCGGTACTAGCGGGAGTGCAGATACGCAGTATTTT. Residues: CASSGTSGSADTQYF.

The V and J genes are TRBV6-5 and TRBJ2-7; D is perhaps TRBD2 (6 bases). Germline V CDR1 and CDR2: MNHEY, SVGAGI. Trimming left V 6 bases short and J 2 bases short, with 14 bases between. The CDR3 has 14 residues. The DNA of the CDR3 is TGTGCCAGCAGGAGGGGCGGAGGGGCCTACGAGCAGTACTTC. It encodes CASRRGGGAYEQYF.

The chain couples TRBV20-1 to TRBJ2-7; tentatively, D is TRBD2 (5 bases). The length of the CDR3 is 13 residues. Trimming took off 3 bases at V and 1 base at J, with 10 bases between the two ends. The germline CDR1 and CDR2 sequences are DFQATT and SNEGSKA (reference sequence). The CDR3 here is CSASGIGSYEQYF. CDR3 in DNA: TGCAGTGCTAGCGGGATTGGGTCCTACGAGCAGTACTTC.

The chain combines TRBV3-1 with TRBJ2-2, with 8 bases that match TRBD2. The CDR3 contains 15 residues. Germline CDR1 LGHDT, CDR2 YNNKEL (reference sequence). The V segment lost 1 base and the J segment 4 bases; nucleotides outside the gene matches: 2. The CDR3 DNA reads TGTGCCAGCAGCCAAGCAGCGGGAGCCACCGGGGAGCTGTTTTTT. Translation gives CASSQAAGATGELFF.

The rearrangement links TRBV6-5 to TRBJ2-7, with 16 bases lining up with TRBD2. The CDR3 contains 19 residues. J was trimmed by 5 bases and V by 8 bases; bases with no gene match: 18. Germline CDR1 is MNHEY and CDR2 is SVGAGI. CDR3 coding DNA: TGTGCCAGCTCCCCATCTCGCGGGACTAGCGGGAGGGCCTTCGACGAGCAGTACTTC. As protein: CASSPSRGTSGRAFDEQYF.

The gene calls are TRBV5-4 and TRBJ2-1; perhaps D is TRBD1 or TRBD2 (5 bases each). Between the trimmed V and J ends, which lost 4 bases and 10 bases, there was a span of 21 bases. From germline, CDR1 is SGHNT and CDR2 YYREEE (reference sequence). This CDR3 has 15 residues. CDR3 region: CASSGNRDQWGEQFF. The CDR3 DNA follows: TGTGCCAGCAGCGGGAACCGGGACCAATGGGGGGAGCAGTTCTTC.